This T cell receptor beta chain is from a study of shared clonotypes between healthy human individuals. The V gene end was trimmed by 0 bases and the J gene end by 0 bases; junction bases not matched to a gene: 6. There are 18 residues in the CDR3. Germline CDR1 reads LGHNA; CDR2 reads YNFKEQ. Those who donated, Caucasian adults without exception, all lived in Nashville, Tennessee. Only in-frame clones appear in the TCRdb table, and some are missing; sequencing was by immunoSEQ multiplex PCR. The table lists 2,500,000 or so clones, less than 95% of them singletons. The specimen sequenced was naive CD4+ T cells from PBMCs. Regarding subset: CD45RA+ positively selected. The chain combines TRBV4-2 with TRBJ2-2, with TRBD2 identical over 8 bases. The sequence derives from a man younger than 35 in good health. Some clones in this sample may be carry-over from other donors' samples. CDR3 DNA sequence: TGTGCCAGCAGCCAAGATATCGGCGGGAGGCCGAACACCGGGGAGCTGTTTTTT. Amino acids: CASSQDIGGRPNTGELFF.